These 12 T cell receptor beta chains share one sample of origin, sequenced in a study of naive and memory T cell subsets. General study findings and limits: Possibly reflecting memory cells re-expressing CD45RA, a few larger clonotypes occurred in naive repertoires, especially CD8.

Both TRBC1 and TRBC2 were covered by a beta constant-region primer of two equimolar oligonucleotides. Nested alpha and beta constant-region primers with the SP2 primer drove four PCR rounds on ligated cDNA. TCRdb reprocessed the UMI-ligation and nested PCR reads via MiXCR and lists one record per CDR3 protein. The sample yields approximately 150,000 distinct CDR3 sequences, approximately 20% seen once. Antigens for these TCRs are unknown. Sequenced material: naive CD8+ T cells from blood. The receptor set was obtained from a human donor in good health.

This clonotype has just a few counts. The chain links TRBV10-3 to TRBJ2-5; the D gene is possibly TRBD2 (5 bases). Trimming cost V 4 bases and J 4 bases, with 16 bases left between them. Germline V gene sequence: CDR1 ENHRY, CDR2 SYGVKD. CDR3 length equals 15 residues. The CDR3 spells CAISAAGGSRETQYF. The CDR3 DNA reads as TGTGCCATCAGTGCGGCGGGCGGATCCAGAGAGACCCAGTACTTC.

This clonotype occurred many times. This sequence joins TRBV2 and TRBJ2-1; D may be TRBD1 or TRBD2 (5 bases each). Germline-derived CDR1 and CDR2 are SNHLY and FYNNEI. CDR3 length: 15 residues. V lost 4 bases, J lost 5 bases, and 15 bases lay in between. The chain's CDR3 is CASSARLGVNNEQFF. CDR3 nucleotides: TGTGCCAGCAGTGCCCGACTGGGGGTAAACAATGAGCAGTTCTTC.

This clonotype was observed many times. This CDR3 reads CASSLLPGLNTKNIQYF. For the CDR3, the DNA is TGTGCCAGCAGTTTATTACCGGGGCTGAACACAAAAAACATTCAGTACTTC. The chain carries TRBV27 and TRBJ2-4; D tentatively fits TRBD1 or TRBD2 (5 bases each). V shed 1 base and J shed 4 bases, with 17 bases lying between them. CDR3 size: 17 residues. Germline V CDR1 and CDR2: MNHEY, SMNVEV (reference sequence).

This clonotype was seen more than once but under ten times. V is TRBV29-1 and J is TRBJ2-1; D not certain. This CDR3 is 11 amino acids long. The germline CDR1 and CDR2 sequences are SQVTM and ANQGSEA. V was cut by 7 bases and J by 11 bases, with 15 bases left in between. CDR3 nucleotides: TGCAGCGCTTCCTACGTAGGCAAGCAGTTCTTC. Protein sequence: CSASYVGKQFF.

This chain links TRBV7-2 with TRBJ1-2; no reliable D call. Germline lookup yields CDR1 SGHTA and CDR2 FQGNSA. The CDR3 has 17 residues. The ends were cut back, 1 base at V and 2 bases at J, with 17 bases in the middle. This CDR3 is CASSLVSGDPMNYGYTF. The DNA for the CDR3 is TGTGCCAGCAGCTTAGTGTCAGGAGACCCTATGAACTATGGCTACACCTTC.

This chain links TRBV6-6 with TRBJ2-5, with TRBD1 matching 9 bases. The CDR3 runs to 17 residues. Germline CDR1 is MNHNY and CDR2 is SVGAGI (reference sequence). V shed 0 bases and J 5 bases; nucleotides not matched to a gene: 10. CDR3 residues: CASSYSIGGTGQETQYF. The DNA of the CDR3 is TGTGCCAGCAGTTACTCCATCGGTGGGACAGGGCAGGAGACCCAGTACTTC.

This clonotype was seen a handful of times. CDR3 in amino acids: CAISAGQGLGYTF. Written as DNA, the CDR3 is TGTGCCATCAGTGCGGGACAGGGTCTTGGCTACACCTTC. This rearrangement joins TRBV10-3 to TRBJ1-2; 9 bases agree with TRBD1. The CDR3 spans 13 residues. The V and J ends lost 4 bases and 7 bases, in that order; junction bases with no gene match: 4. Germline loops: CDR1 ENHRY, CDR2 SYGVKD.

In its sample, this clonotype was seen a few times. The chain combines TRBV5-1 with TRBJ2-7, with D hard to call. CDR3 size: 13 residues. CDR1 and CDR2 from the germline V gene are SGHRS and YFSETQ. Trimming left V 1 base short and J 2 bases short, with 7 bases between. The CDR3 reads CASSLTTAYEQYF. DNA for the CDR3: TGCGCCAGCAGCTTGACTACGGCCTACGAGCAGTACTTC.

The CDR3 sequence is CATSDRRTSGIHEQFF. The DNA for the CDR3 is TGTGCCACCAGTGACCGTAGGACTAGCGGGATACATGAGCAGTTCTTC. This sequence joins TRBV24-1 and TRBJ2-1; 12 nucleotides agree with TRBD2. V dropped 4 bases and J dropped 8; count of bases not matched to a gene: 8. The CDR3 runs 16 residues. Germline lookup yields CDR1 KGHDR and CDR2 SFDVKD.

Points on this clonotype: One end of the junction does not line up with germline, which may come from a read error. V and J are TRBV4-1 and TRBJ1-6; no firm D call. From germline, CDR1 is MGHRA and CDR2 YSYEKL. CDR3 length: 16 residues. The CDR3, as DNA: TGCGCCGGCAGCCAACCAGAAAGCTCCTATAATTCACCCCTCCACTTT. Its translation: CAGSQPESSYNSPLHF.

This clonotype showed up just a few times. The chain has TRBV12-3 or TRBV12-4 and TRBJ1-5; D not certain. Trimming removed 1 base from V and 4 bases from J, with 8 bases in between. This CDR3 contains 14 residues. The CDR3 DNA follows: TGTGCCAGCAGTTTAGAGGCTGGGAATCAGCCCCAGCATTTT. Its protein is CASSLEAGNQPQHF.

This clonotype was found a few times. The gene calls are TRBV6-6 and TRBJ1-1; D ambiguous. The germline gives CDR1 MNHNY, CDR2 SVGAGI (reference sequence). Trimming took off 2 bases at V and 4 bases at J, with 8 bases between the two ends. The CDR3 is 13 residues long. CDR3 sequence (DNA): TGTGCCAGCAGTTACAGCGGCAGCACTGAAGCTTTCTTT. Residues: CASSYSGSTEAFF.